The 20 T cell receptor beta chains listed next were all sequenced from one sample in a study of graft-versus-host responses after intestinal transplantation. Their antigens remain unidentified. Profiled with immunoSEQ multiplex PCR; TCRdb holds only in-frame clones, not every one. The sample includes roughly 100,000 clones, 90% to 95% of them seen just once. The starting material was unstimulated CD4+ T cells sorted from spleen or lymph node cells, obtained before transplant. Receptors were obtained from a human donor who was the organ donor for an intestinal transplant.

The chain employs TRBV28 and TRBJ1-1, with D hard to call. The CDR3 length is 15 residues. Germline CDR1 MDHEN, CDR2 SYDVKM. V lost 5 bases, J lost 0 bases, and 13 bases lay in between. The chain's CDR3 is CASSPVKLLNTEAFF. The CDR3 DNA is TGTGCCAGCAGTCCTGTCAAGCTCTTGAACACTGAAGCTTTCTTT.

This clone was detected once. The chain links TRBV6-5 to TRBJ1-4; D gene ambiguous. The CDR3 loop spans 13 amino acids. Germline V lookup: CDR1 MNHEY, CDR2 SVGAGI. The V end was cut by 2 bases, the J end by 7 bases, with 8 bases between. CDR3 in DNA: TGTGCCAGCAGTTACCGCGCTGGTGAAAAACTGTTTTTT. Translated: CASSYRAGEKLFF.

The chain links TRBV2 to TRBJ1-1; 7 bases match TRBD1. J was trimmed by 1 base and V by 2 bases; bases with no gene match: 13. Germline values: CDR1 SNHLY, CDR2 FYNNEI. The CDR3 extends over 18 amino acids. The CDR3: CASSERPGGWKKNTEAFF. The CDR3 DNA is TGTGCCAGCAGTGAAAGGCCAGGGGGATGGAAGAAGAACACTGAAGCTTTCTTT.

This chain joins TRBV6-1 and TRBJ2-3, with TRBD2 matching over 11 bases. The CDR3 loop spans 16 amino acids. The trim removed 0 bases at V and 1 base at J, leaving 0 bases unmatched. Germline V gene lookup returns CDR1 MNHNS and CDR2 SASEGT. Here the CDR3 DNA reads TGTGCCAGCAGTGAAGCGGGACTAGCGGGCACAGATACGCAGTATTTT. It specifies CASSEAGLAGTDTQYF.

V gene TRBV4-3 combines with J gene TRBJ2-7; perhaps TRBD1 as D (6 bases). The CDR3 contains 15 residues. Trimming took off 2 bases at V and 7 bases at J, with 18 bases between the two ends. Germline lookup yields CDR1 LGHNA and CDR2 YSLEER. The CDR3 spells CASSQRNSQGWEQYF. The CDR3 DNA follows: TGCGCCAGCAGCCAACGAAATTCACAGGGTTGGGAGCAGTACTTC.

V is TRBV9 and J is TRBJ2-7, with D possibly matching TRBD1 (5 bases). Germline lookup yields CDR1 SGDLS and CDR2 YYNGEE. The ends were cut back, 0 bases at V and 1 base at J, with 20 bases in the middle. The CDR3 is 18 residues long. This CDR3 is CASSVAPFSTDPSYEQYF. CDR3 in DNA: TGTGCCAGCAGCGTAGCTCCCTTTTCGACAGACCCATCCTACGAGCAGTACTTC.

This chain's CDR3 is CASSQGGDAFYTDTQYF. The CDR3 DNA reads as TGTGCCAGCAGCCAAGGCGGGGACGCCTTCTACACAGATACGCAGTATTTT. The chain links TRBV14 to TRBJ2-3; TRBD2 might be the D (6 bases). This CDR3 is built from 17 residues. Trimming took off 1 base at V and 2 bases at J, with 16 bases between the two ends. Germline CDR1 SGHDN, CDR2 FVKESK.

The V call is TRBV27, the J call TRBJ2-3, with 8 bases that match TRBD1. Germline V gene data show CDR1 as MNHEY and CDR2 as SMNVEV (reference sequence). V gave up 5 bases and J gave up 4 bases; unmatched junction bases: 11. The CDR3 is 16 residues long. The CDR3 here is CASSLLQGERADTQYF. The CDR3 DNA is TGTGCCAGCAGTCTACTACAGGGGGAGAGGGCAGATACGCAGTATTTT.

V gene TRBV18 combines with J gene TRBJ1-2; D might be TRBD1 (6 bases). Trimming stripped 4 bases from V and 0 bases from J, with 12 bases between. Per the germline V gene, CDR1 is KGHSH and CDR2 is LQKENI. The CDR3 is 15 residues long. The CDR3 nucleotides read TGTGCCAGCTCACTGGGGACAAGAGCTAACTATGGCTACACCTTC. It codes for CASSLGTRANYGYTF.

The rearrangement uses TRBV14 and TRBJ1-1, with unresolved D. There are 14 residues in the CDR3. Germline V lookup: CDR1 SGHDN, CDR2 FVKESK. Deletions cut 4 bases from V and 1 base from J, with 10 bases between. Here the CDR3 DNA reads TGTGCCAGCAGCCCACTGAAGAAGAACACTGAAGCTTTCTTT. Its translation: CASSPLKKNTEAFF.

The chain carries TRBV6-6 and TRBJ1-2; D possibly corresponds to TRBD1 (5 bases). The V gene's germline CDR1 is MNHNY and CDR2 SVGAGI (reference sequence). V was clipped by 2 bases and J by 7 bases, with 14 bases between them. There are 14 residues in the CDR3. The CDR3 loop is CASSYIAGVGGYTF. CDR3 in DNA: TGTGCCAGCAGTTACATAGCGGGGGTTGGTGGCTACACCTTC.

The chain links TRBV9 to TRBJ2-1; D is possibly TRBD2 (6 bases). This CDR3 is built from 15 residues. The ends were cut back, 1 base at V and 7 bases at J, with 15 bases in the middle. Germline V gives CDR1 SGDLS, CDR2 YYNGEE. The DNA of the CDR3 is TGTGCCAGCAGCGTAATCGGGACTCCAGGGAATGAGCAGTTCTTC. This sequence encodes CASSVIGTPGNEQFF.

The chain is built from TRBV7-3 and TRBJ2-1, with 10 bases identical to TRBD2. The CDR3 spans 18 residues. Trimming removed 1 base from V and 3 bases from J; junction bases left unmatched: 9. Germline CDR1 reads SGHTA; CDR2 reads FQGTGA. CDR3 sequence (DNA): TGTGCCAGCAGCTTAAGTGGGGCTAGCGGGGGCCGCTACAATGAGCAGTTCTTC. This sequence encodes CASSLSGASGGRYNEQFF.

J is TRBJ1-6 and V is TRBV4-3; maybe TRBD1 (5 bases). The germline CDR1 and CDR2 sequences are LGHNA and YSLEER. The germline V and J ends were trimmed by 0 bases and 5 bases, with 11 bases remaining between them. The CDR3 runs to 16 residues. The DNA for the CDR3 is TGCGCCAGCAGCCAAGATAGGGGCAGGGATAATTCACCCCTCCACTTT. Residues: CASSQDRGRDNSPLHF.

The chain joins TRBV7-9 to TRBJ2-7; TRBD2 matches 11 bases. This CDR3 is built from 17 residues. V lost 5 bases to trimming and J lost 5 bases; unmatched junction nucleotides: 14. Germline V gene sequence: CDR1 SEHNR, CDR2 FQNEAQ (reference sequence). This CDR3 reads CASSHGTRLAGMDEQYF. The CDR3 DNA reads TGTGCCAGCAGCCATGGAACGAGACTAGCGGGGATGGACGAGCAGTACTTC.

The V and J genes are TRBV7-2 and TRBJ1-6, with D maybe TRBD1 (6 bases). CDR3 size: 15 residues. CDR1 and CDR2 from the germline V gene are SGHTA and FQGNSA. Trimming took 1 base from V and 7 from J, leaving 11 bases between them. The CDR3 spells CASSLVGGANSPLHF. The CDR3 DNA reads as TGTGCCAGCAGCTTAGTCGGGGGGGCGAATTCACCCCTCCACTTT.

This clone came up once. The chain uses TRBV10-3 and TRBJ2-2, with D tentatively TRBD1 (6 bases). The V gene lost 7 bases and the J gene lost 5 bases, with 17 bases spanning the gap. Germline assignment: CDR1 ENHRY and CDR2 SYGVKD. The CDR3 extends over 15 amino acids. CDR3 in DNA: TGTGCCATCAAGGTGATGGGGGCCTGGACCGGGGAGCTGTTTTTT. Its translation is CAIKVMGAWTGELFF.

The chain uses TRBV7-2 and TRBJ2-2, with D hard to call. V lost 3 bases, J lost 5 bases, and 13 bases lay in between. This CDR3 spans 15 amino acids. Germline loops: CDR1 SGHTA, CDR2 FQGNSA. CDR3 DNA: TGTGCCAGCAGCTTCCGGGTCCCTCTAACCGGGGAGCTGTTTTTT. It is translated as CASSFRVPLTGELFF.

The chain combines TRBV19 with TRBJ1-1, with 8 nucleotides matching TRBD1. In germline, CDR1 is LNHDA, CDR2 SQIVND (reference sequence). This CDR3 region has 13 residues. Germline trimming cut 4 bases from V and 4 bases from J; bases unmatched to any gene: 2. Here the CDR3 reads CASSRQGTTEAFF. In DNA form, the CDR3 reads TGTGCCAGTAGTAGACAGGGGACCACTGAAGCTTTCTTT.

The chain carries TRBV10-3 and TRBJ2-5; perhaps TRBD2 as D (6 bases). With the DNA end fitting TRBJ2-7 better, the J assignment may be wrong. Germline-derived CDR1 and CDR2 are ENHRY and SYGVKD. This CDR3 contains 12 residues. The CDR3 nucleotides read TGTGCCGTTCGGGGGAACTCCTACGAGCAGTACTTC. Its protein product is CAVRGNSYEQYF.